This T cell receptor (beta chain) was profiled in a study of PD-1 blockade in mismatch repair-deficient tumors. This CDR3 spans 13 amino acids. Germline trimming cut 4 bases from V and 4 bases from J; bases unmatched to any gene: 4. Germline V gene data show CDR1 as MNHEY and CDR2 as SVGAGI. Time point noted: roughly 10-day in vitro stimulation with candidate neoantigen peptide 5. A roughly 11-day in vitro culture was run per each of several reactive peptides. The method was immunoSEQ multiplex PCR; TCRdb's version includes in-frame clones alone and lacks a portion of them. Of around 14,000 clones in the sample, approximately 84% were seen once. A remark on this clone: Its antigen is not identified.

Sequenced here: cells cultured in vitro, sampled from a patient treated with pembrolizumab. The receptor comes from an adult with mismatch repair-deficient cancer. The chain is built from TRBV6-5 and TRBJ2-7; TRBD2 aligns across 7 bases. CDR3 protein: CASSLTSEYEQYF. The CDR3 DNA follows: TGTGCCAGCAGTTTAACTAGCGAGTACGAGCAGTACTTC.